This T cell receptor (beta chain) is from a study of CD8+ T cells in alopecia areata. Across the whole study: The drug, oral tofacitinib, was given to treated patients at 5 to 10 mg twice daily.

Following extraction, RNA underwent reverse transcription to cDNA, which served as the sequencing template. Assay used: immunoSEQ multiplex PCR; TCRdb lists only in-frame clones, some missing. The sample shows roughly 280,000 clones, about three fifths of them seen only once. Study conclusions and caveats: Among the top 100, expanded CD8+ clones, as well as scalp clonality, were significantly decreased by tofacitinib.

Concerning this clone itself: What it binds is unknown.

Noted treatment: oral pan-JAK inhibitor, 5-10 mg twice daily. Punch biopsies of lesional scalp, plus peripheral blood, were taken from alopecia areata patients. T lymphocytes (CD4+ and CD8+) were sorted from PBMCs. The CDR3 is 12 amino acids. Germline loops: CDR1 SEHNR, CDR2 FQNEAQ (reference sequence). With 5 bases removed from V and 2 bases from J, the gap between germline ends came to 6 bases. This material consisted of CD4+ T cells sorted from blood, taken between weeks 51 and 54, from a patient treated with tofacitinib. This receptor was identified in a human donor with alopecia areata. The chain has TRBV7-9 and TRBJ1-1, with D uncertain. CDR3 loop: CASSLSNTEAFF. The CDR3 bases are TGTGCCAGCAGCCTCAGTAACACTGAAGCTTTCTTT.